One and the same sample provided the 5 T cell receptor beta chains below, sequenced in a study of cytomegalovirus exposure and HLA in healthy donors. Use of 60 Vbeta and 13 Jbeta primers characterized the PCR. This table comes from immunoSEQ multiplex PCR, and its TCRdb copy is limited to in-frame clones, with some not included. The sample has roughly 90,000 clones, over 60% seen once. Source material: PBMCs. Source of these receptors: a middle-aged woman in good health and CMV-seropositive.

The V call is TRBV21-1, the J call TRBJ2-4; TRBD1 is the table's D call and was not checked against the DNA. TRBV21-1 is a recognized pseudogene. The CDR3 consists of 15 residues. CDR3 coding DNA: TGTGCCAGCAGCAGCGACAGTTTTGCCAAAAACATTCAGTACTTC. Translating it yields CASSSDSFAKNIQYF.

This chain links TRBV19 with TRBJ2-1; 11 bases are shared with TRBD2. Per germline, CDR1 LNHDA and CDR2 SQIVND (reference sequence). This CDR3 has 15 amino acids. The trim removed 7 bases at V and 7 bases at J, leaving 9 bases unmatched. The CDR3 here is CASTFTSGSWNEQFF. The CDR3 nucleotides read TGTGCCAGTACCTTTACTAGCGGGAGTTGGAATGAGCAGTTCTTC. The full variable domain, rest sourced from reference TRBV19 and TRBJ2-1, is DGGITQSPKYLFRKEGQNVTLSCEQNLNHDAMYWYRQDPGQGLRLIYYSQIVNDFQKGDIAEGYSVSREKKESFPLTVTSAQKNPTAFYLCASTFTSGSWNEQFFGPGTRLTVL.

The chain is built from TRBV6-5 and TRBJ2-1, with D possibly being TRBD2 (5 bases). The CDR3 spans 15 residues. Trimming cost V 5 bases and J 4 bases, with 15 bases left between them. Germline CDR1 reads MNHEY; CDR2 reads SVGAGI. The chain's CDR3 is CASSATGSGYNEQFF. CDR3 coding DNA: TGTGCCAGCAGTGCTACGGGGAGTGGATACAATGAGCAGTTCTTC.

To note about this clone: Other DNA variants within this sample encode the same CDR3. V and J are TRBV19 and TRBJ1-4, with 9 nucleotides matching TRBD1. The trim removed 5 bases at V and 8 bases at J, leaving 6 bases unmatched. Germline assignment: CDR1 LNHDA and CDR2 SQIVND (reference sequence). CDR3 size: 14 residues. The CDR3 region is CASSLGQGLEKLFF. As DNA, the CDR3 is TGTGCCAGTAGTTTGGGACAGGGCTTGGAAAAACTGTTTTTT.

V is TRBV5-6 and J is TRBJ2-7, with D possibly TRBD2 on 6 matching bases. The CDR3 is 16 amino acids. Germline V gives CDR1 SGHDT, CDR2 YYEEEE. Deletions cut 1 base from V and 5 bases from J, with 19 bases between. For the CDR3, the DNA is TGTGCCAGCAGCTTGCAGGGCGGGATCCCCCCCCACGAGCAGTACTTC. It encodes CASSLQGGIPPHEQYF.